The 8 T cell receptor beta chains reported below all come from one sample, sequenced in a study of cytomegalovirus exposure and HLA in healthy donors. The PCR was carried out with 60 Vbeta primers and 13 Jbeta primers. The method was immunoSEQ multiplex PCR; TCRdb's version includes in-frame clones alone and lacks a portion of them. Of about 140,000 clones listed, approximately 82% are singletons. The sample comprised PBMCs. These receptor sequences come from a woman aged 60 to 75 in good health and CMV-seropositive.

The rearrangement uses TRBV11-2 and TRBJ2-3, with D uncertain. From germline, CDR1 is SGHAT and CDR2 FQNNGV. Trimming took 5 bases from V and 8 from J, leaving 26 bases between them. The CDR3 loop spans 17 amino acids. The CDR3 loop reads CASSPHSPNLLRRTQYF. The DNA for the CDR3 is TGTGCCAGCAGCCCACATAGCCCCAATCTGTTGCGGCGTACGCAGTATTTT.

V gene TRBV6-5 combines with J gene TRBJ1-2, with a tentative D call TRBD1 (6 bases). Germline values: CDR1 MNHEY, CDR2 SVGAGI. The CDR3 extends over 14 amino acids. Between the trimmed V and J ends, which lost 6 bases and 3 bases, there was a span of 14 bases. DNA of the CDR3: TGTGCCAGCAGGAAACAGGGAATCGACTATGGCTACACCTTC. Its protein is CASRKQGIDYGYTF.

The CDR3 DNA sequence: TGTGCCAGCAGTTCCCGGACTAGCGGGTACTACGAGCAGTACTTC. Its translation: CASSSRTSGYYEQYF. This chain uses TRBV27 with TRBJ2-7; 11 bases align to TRBD2. CDR1 and CDR2 from the germline V gene are MNHEY and SMNVEV (reference sequence). This CDR3 contains 15 residues. V was clipped by 4 bases and J by 3 bases; unmatched bases: 5.

The CDR3 sequence: CASSNGLAGPYEQYF. CDR3 nucleotide sequence: TGCGCCAGCAGCAACGGACTAGCGGGTCCCTACGAGCAGTACTTC. This chain uses TRBV5-1 with TRBJ2-7, with 11 bases aligning to TRBD2. The V gene's germline CDR1 is SGHRS and CDR2 YFSETQ. The CDR3 is 15 amino acids. With 4 bases clipped from V and 2 bases from J, the junction kept 5 bases outside the gene matches.

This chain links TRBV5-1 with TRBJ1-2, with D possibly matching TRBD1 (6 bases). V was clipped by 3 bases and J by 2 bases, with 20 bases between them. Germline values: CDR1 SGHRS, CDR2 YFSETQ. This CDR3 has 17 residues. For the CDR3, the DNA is TGCGCCAGCAGCTCCGACAGGATCTTATCTAGCAACTATGGCTACACCTTC. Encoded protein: CASSSDRILSSNYGYTF.

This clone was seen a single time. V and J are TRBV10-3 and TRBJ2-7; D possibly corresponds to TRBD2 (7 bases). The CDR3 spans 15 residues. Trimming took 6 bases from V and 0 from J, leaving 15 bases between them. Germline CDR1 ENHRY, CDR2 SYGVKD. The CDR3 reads CAIRGGRENSYEQYF. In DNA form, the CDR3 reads TGTGCCATCAGAGGGGGGCGGGAGAACTCCTACGAGCAGTACTTC.

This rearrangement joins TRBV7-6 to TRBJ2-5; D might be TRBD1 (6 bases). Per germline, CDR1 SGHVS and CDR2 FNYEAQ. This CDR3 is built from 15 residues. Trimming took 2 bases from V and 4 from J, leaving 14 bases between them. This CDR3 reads CASSLLTGSRETQYF. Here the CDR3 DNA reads TGTGCCAGCAGCTTATTGACAGGTTCACGAGAGACCCAGTACTTC.

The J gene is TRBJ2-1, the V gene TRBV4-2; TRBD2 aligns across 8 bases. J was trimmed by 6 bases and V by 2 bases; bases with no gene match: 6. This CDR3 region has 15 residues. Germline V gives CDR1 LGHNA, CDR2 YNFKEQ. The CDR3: CASSQPTGTSNEQFF. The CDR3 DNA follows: TGTGCCAGCAGCCAACCTACCGGGACTAGCAATGAGCAGTTCTTC.